This is a list of T cell receptor beta chains from one sample in a study of cytomegalovirus exposure and HLA in healthy donors. Method: immunoSEQ multiplex PCR; TCRdb's copy keeps in-frame clones and lacks some. The sample records under 200,000 clones, about four fifths being singletons. Sequences were obtained from PBMCs. The receptor set was obtained from a woman in her forties or fifties in good health and CMV-seropositive. Both conserved end residues are part of each CDR3. A D gene is named only where the DNA matches it firmly. Not every row has a clone size; where given, it reads once, few, many or a size class.

j_gene	v_gene	abundance	d_gene	CDR3aa	CDR3nt
TRBJ1-6	TRBV5-5	.	TRBD1	CASSDPDRVSPLHF	TGTGCCAGCAGCGACCCAGACAGGGTCTCACCCCTCCACTTT
TRBJ2-5	TRBV7-9	.	.	CASSSRETQYF	TGTGCCAGCAGCTCACGGGAGACCCAGTACTTC
TRBJ2-3	TRBV19	.	TRBD2	CASSIDRTSGGVEYF	TGTGCCAGTAGTATAGACCGGACTAGCGGGGGGGTCGAGTATTTT
TRBJ1-4	TRBV27	.	TRBD1	CASSFGGTELFF	TGTGCCAGCAGTTTTGGAGGGACAGAACTGTTTTTT
TRBJ2-3	TRBV2	.	.	CASSGRRGVTDTQYF	TGTGCCAGCAGTGGACGGCGGGGAGTCACAGATACGCAGTATTTT
TRBJ1-2	TRBV7-9	.	TRBD1	CSSSRGQDYGYTF	TGTTCCAGCAGCCGAGGACAGGACTATGGCTACACCTTC
TRBJ1-2	TRBV18	.	TRBD1	CASLPGQVDYGYTF	TGTGCCAGCCTCCCGGGACAGGTTGATTATGGCTACACCTTC
TRBJ1-6	TRBV4-1	few	TRBD1	CASSHGQGAALHF	TGCGCCAGCAGCCATGGACAGGGGGCAGCCCTCCACTTT
TRBJ2-7	TRBV10-2	.	TRBD2	CATTSGDSYEQYF	TGCGCCACTACTAGCGGGGACTCCTACGAGCAGTACTTC
TRBJ2-4	TRBV19	.	.	CASSGVAFQYF	TGTGCCAGTAGTGGAGTGGCCTTTCAGTACTTC
TRBJ2-2	TRBV13	.	.	CASSLFPYGELFF	TGTGCCAGCAGCTTATTCCCGTACGGGGAGCTGTTTTTT
TRBJ2-5	TRBV29-1	.	.	CSVEDPRVRETQYF	TGCAGCGTTGAAGATCCCAGGGTTCGGGAGACCCAGTACTTC
TRBJ1-2	TRBV6-5	.	TRBD1	CASSIDRGLRGYTF	TGTGCCAGCAGTATAGACAGGGGGCTTCGAGGCTACACCTTC
TRBJ1-2	TRBV4-1	.	.	CASSSQAGVGYGYTF	TGCGCCAGCAGCTCCCAAGCAGGGGTAGGCTATGGCTACACCTTC
TRBJ1-6	TRBV9	.	.	CASSPRAQGYNSPLHF	TGTGCCAGCAGCCCGAGGGCCCAGGGGTATAATTCACCCCTCCACTTT
TRBJ1-6	TRBV5-4	.	TRBD1	CASSAQGTGGSPLHF	TGTGCCAGCAGCGCACAGGGGACAGGGGGCTCACCCCTCCACTTT
TRBJ2-3	TRBV5-1	.	.	CASSEGDTQYF	TGCGCCAGCAGCGAGGGAGATACGCAGTATTTT
TRBJ2-1	TRBV12-1	once	.	CASSCALLAGSIYEQFF	TGTGCCAGCAGCTGTGCCCTACTAGCGGGAAGTATTTATGAGCAGTTCTTC
TRBJ1-2	TRBV25-1	.	.	CASSEIGGLGGYTF	TGTGCCAGCAGTGAAATCGGGGGGCTGGGGGGCTACACCTTC
TRBJ1-5	TRBV7-9	.	.	CASSFTDSNQPQHF	TGTGCCAGCAGCTTTACTGATAGCAATCAGCCCCAGCATTTT